What follows are 7 T cell receptor beta chains derived from one specimen sequenced in a study of cytomegalovirus exposure and HLA in healthy donors. Vbeta (60) and Jbeta (13) primers were used in the PCR. Libraries were prepared by immunoSEQ multiplex PCR; TCRdb keeps only in-frame clonotypes and omits some of them. The sample has some 120,000 clones; 75% to 85% are singletons. Sequencing was done on a sample of PBMCs. The source is a male donor in good health and CMV-seronegative.

The genes are TRBV15 and TRBJ1-3; D is ambiguous. V was trimmed by 3 bases and J by 4 bases, leaving 4 bases between them. The V gene's germline CDR1 is LNHNV and CDR2 YYDKDF (reference sequence). The CDR3 totals 12 residues. CDR3 nucleotide sequence: TGTGCCACCAGCAGTTCAGGAAACACCATATATTTT. Amino acid sequence: CATSSSGNTIYF.

The chain uses TRBV6-1 and TRBJ1-2; TRBD1 agrees at 9 bases. The CDR3 has 15 amino acids. V shed 6 bases, J shed 4 bases, and the junction held 9 bases outside the gene matches. Germline V gene data show CDR1 as MNHNS and CDR2 as SASEGT. DNA of the CDR3: TGTGCCAGCAGCCTCGCACAGGGGGCGGTCTATGGCTACACCTTC. Its protein is CASSLAQGAVYGYTF.

The chain links TRBV7-2 to TRBJ2-7; TRBD2 is a possible D gene (6 bases). The V gene's germline CDR1 is SGHTA and CDR2 FQGNSA. V lost 5 bases to trimming and J lost 5 bases, with 13 bases between them. This CDR3 is 13 amino acids long. The CDR3 sequence is CASSPRLVHEQYF. CDR3 nucleotide sequence: TGTGCCAGCAGCCCCAGACTAGTCCACGAGCAGTACTTC.

Many counts were recorded for this clone. The chain has TRBV27 and TRBJ2-7; TRBD2 aligns across 14 bases. After removal of 5 bases from V and 7 bases from J, the junction contained 16 bases not matched to a gene. Germline V lookup: CDR1 MNHEY, CDR2 SMNVEV (reference sequence). The CDR3 consists of 18 residues. CDR3 region: CASSTGQPTSGRGWEQYF. DNA for the CDR3: TGTGCCAGCAGTACAGGACAGCCGACTAGCGGGAGGGGGTGGGAGCAGTACTTC.

In the case of this clone: Sequence at one end of the junction differs from germline and may be a read error. The V call is TRBV7-9, the J call TRBJ1-2; possibly TRBD1 for D (6 bases). Germline V gene sequence: CDR1 SEHNR, CDR2 FQNEAQ (reference sequence). The CDR3 extends over 14 amino acids. The CDR3 DNA reads TGTTCCAGCAGCTTAGGGGGAGCTAACTATGGCTACACCTTC. It encodes CSSSLGGANYGYTF.

The chain joins TRBV2 to TRBJ2-5, with D possibly TRBD1 on 6 matching bases. V lost 2 bases and J 3 bases, leaving 16 bases between the germline ends. The length of the CDR3 is 16 residues. From germline, CDR1 is SNHLY and CDR2 FYNNEI. DNA of the CDR3: TGTGCCAGCAGTGAAACACAGGGATGGGGGAAAGAGACCCAGTACTTC. Translating it yields CASSETQGWGKETQYF.

This clone came up a few times. The chain links TRBV6-4 to TRBJ2-1, with 10 bases fitting TRBD1. CDR1 MRHNA and CDR2 SNTAGT come from the germline V gene. The junction had 5 bases not matched to a gene; V was cut back by 3 bases and J by 6 bases. The CDR3 is 15 amino acids. The CDR3 region has the DNA TGTGCCAGCAGTGAAGCGGGACAGGGGTCCAATGAGCAGTTCTTC. Its protein product is CASSEAGQGSNEQFF.